This T cell receptor (beta chain) was sequenced for a study of control samples from healthy donors and cancer patients. Clones were read by immunoSEQ multiplex PCR, and TCRdb kept only the in-frame ones, dropping some. The data show about 160,000 clones, nearly 96% seen once. Germline CDR1 is MNHEY and CDR2 is SVGAGI. The CDR3 runs 14 residues. V was cut by 7 bases and J by 9 bases, with 19 bases left in between. This rearrangement joins TRBV6-5 to TRBJ1-5; D perhaps matches TRBD1 (6 bases). Source material: blood. This receptor was identified in a woman in her twenties or thirties in good health. The CDR3 sequence is CASTLAGDVWPQHF. The DNA of the CDR3 is TGTGCCAGCACGTTGGCAGGGGATGTATGGCCCCAGCATTTT.